A selection of T cell receptor beta chains follows, all from one sample in a study of cytomegalovirus exposure and HLA in healthy donors. Sequencing used immunoSEQ multiplex PCR; TCRdb keeps in-frame clones, though not all of them. The sample consists of 150,000 or so clones, around 70% of them appearing once. The sample taken for sequencing was PBMCs. These receptors all stem from a man under 40 in good health and CMV-seronegative. Both conserved end residues are trimmed from each CDR3.

v_call: TRBV18
j_call: TRBJ2-7
cdr3_aa: ASSESTGSVVEQY

v_call: TRBV28
j_call: TRBJ2-7
cdr3_aa: ASSFRQGLTYEQY

v_call: TRBV4-3
j_call: TRBJ2-2
cdr3_aa: ASSQADRGSTGELF

v_call: TRBV5-1
j_call: TRBJ2-2
cdr3_aa: ASSLNQGALTGELF

v_call: TRBV11-2
j_call: TRBJ2-5
cdr3_aa: ASSLVPRWETQY

v_call: TRBV6-5
j_call: TRBJ2-1
cdr3_aa: ASSKGQGRNDEQF

v_call: TRBV10-3
j_call: TRBJ1-4
cdr3_aa: ASRQDRGGEKLF

v_call: TRBV7-3
j_call: TRBJ2-2
cdr3_aa: ASSFGRATNTGELF

v_call: TRBV5-6
j_call: TRBJ1-1
cdr3_aa: ASSWGTSMNTEAF

v_call: TRBV6-1
j_call: TRBJ1-6
cdr3_aa: ASSEAANSPLH

v_call: TRBV7-2
j_call: TRBJ2-7
cdr3_aa: ASSAGTVAYEQY

v_call: TRBV27
j_call: TRBJ2-3
cdr3_aa: ASSYGTSGTDTQY

v_call: TRBV6-1
j_call: TRBJ2-7
cdr3_aa: ASRGTGRNEQY

v_call: TRBV9
j_call: TRBJ2-1
cdr3_aa: ASTPPTGTGLF

v_call: TRBV27
j_call: TRBJ2-7
cdr3_aa: ASSTQGGRGYEQY

v_call: TRBV7-9
j_call: TRBJ2-3
cdr3_aa: ASSLGSGRLAGTDTQY

v_call: TRBV6-6
j_call: TRBJ2-3
cdr3_aa: ASSYDVTADTQY

v_call: TRBV28
j_call: TRBJ2-7
cdr3_aa: ATTLQGVTYEQY

v_call: TRBV19
j_call: TRBJ1-1
cdr3_aa: ASSIGLRAF

v_call: TRBV6-5
j_call: TRBJ1-1
cdr3_aa: ASSYSRVADTEAF

v_call: TRBV4-2
j_call: TRBJ2-3
cdr3_aa: ASSQASGGRTDTQY

v_call: TRBV6-5
j_call: TRBJ2-2
cdr3_aa: ASSPFIETGELF

v_call: TRBV4-2
j_call: TRBJ2-5
cdr3_aa: ASSQAQRGAQETQY

v_call: TRBV28
j_call: TRBJ2-7
cdr3_aa: ASSFMDREYYEQY

v_call: TRBV2
j_call: TRBJ1-3
cdr3_aa: ASRLEEHTGNTIY

v_call: TRBV9
j_call: TRBJ2-3
cdr3_aa: ASSPGGGGVDTQY

v_call: TRBV13
j_call: TRBJ1-1
cdr3_aa: ASSLGEEAF

v_call: TRBV6-6
j_call: TRBJ2-1
cdr3_aa: ASSPRLTAEEF

v_call: TRBV19
j_call: TRBJ2-4
cdr3_aa: ASSMGQATNIQY